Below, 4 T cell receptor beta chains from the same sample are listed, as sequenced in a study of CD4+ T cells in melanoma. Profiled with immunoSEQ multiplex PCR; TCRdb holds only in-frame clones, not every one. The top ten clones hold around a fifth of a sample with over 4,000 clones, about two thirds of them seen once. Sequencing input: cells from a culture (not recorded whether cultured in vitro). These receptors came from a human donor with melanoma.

The CDR3 here is CASSQGPGVLDEKLFF. The CDR3, as DNA: TGCGCCAGCAGCCAAGGCCCAGGGGTCCTAGATGAAAAACTGTTTTTT. J is TRBJ1-4 and V is TRBV4-3; weak D call: TRBD1 (6 bases). Per germline, CDR1 LGHNA and CDR2 YSLEER. V lost 1 base and J lost 6, with 15 bases in between. The CDR3 runs to 16 residues.

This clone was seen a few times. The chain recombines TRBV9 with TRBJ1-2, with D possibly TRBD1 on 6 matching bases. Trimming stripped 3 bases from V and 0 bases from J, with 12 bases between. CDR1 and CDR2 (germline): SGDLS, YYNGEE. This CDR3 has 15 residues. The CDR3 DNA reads TGTGCCAGCAGCGGATACAGGGAGTCTAACTATGGCTACACCTTC. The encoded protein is CASSGYRESNYGYTF.

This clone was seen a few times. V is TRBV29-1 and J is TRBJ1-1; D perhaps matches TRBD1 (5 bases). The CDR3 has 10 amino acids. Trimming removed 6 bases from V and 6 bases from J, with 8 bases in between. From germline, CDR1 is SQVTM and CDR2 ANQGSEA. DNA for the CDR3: TGCAGCGTACTGACAGCTGAAGCTTTCTTT. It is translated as CSVLTAEAFF.

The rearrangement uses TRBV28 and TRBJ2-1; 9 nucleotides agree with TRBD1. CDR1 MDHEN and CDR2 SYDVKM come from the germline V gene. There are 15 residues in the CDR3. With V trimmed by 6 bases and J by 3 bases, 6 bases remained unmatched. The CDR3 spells CASRNRDRDYNEQFF. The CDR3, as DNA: TGTGCCAGCAGAAACCGGGACAGGGACTACAATGAGCAGTTCTTC.